The 19 T cell receptor beta chains presented below share a single source sample, sequenced in a study of T cell repertoires in cytomegalovirus infection. TCRdb redid the calling of the reads with MiXCR, one entry per CDR3 protein. The data contain 490,000 or so distinct CDR3 sequences, approximately 10% of them singletons. The sample was PBMCs. These receptors were taken from a human donor in good health (CMV status not recorded). Some clones in this sample may be carry-over from other donors' samples.

The table lists this clonotype with many counts. The chain recombines TRBV7-3 with TRBJ2-1, with TRBD2 identical over 12 bases. Germline values: CDR1 SGHTA, CDR2 FQGTGA. The CDR3 consists of 19 residues. The V gene end was trimmed by 0 bases and the J gene end by 4 bases; junction bases not matched to a gene: 10. This CDR3 reads CASSLTGRLAGDLYNEQFF. Written as DNA, the CDR3 is TGTGCCAGCAGCTTAACGGGCAGACTAGCGGGAGATTTGTACAATGAGCAGTTCTTC. Filled out from reference TRBV7-3 and TRBJ2-1, the complete variable domain reads GAGVSQTPSNKVTEKGKYVELRCDPISGHTALYWYRQSLGQGPEFLIYFQGTGAADDSGLPNDRFFAVRPEGSVSTLKIQRTERGDSAVYLCASSLTGRLAGDLYNEQFFGPGTRLTVL.

The J gene is TRBJ2-7, the V gene TRBV13, with TRBD1 as a possible D gene (5 bases). Germline CDR1 is PRHDT and CDR2 is FYEKMQ (reference sequence). Deletions cut 0 bases from V and 6 bases from J, with 12 bases between. The CDR3 has 14 residues. CDR3 coding DNA: TGTGCCAGCAGCTTAGGCAGGGCAGAGAGCGAGCAGTACTTC. This encodes CASSLGRAESEQYF.

This clonotype was seen at least ten times. This chain links TRBV19 with TRBJ2-1; D ambiguous. V was trimmed by 3 bases and J by 0 bases, leaving 9 bases between them. This CDR3 is 15 amino acids long. CDR1 and CDR2 from the germline V gene are LNHDA and SQIVND (reference sequence). DNA of the CDR3: TGTGCCAGTAGTATTGACGGCAGCTCCTACAATGAGCAGTTCTTC. Amino acids: CASSIDGSSYNEQFF. The variable domain in full, completed from reference TRBV19 and TRBJ2-1, reads DGGITQSPKYLFRKEGQNVTLSCEQNLNHDAMYWYRQDPGQGLRLIYYSQIVNDFQKGDIAEGYSVSREKKESFPLTVTSAQKNPTAFYLCASSIDGSSYNEQFFGPGTRLTVL.

The sample holds many counts of this clonotype. V usage is TRBV5-4 and J usage is TRBJ2-3; a weak D match, TRBD1 (6 bases). Per germline, CDR1 SGHNT and CDR2 YYREEE (reference sequence). Trimming removed 4 bases at V and 2 bases at J, with 11 bases between. This CDR3 is built from 14 residues. In DNA form, the CDR3 reads TGTGCCAGCAGCCAGGACAGCTACACAGATACGCAGTATTTT. Translated, it gives CASSQDSYTDTQYF.

This clonotype was observed many times. CDR3 coding DNA: TGTGCCATCAGTGAGTCGGCTAACTATGGCTACACCTTC. As protein: CAISESANYGYTF. V is TRBV10-3 and J is TRBJ1-2; D uncertain. This CDR3 has 13 residues. V lost 0 bases, J lost 0 bases, and 2 bases lay in between. The V gene's germline CDR1 is ENHRY and CDR2 SYGVKD.

This clonotype has just one count. This may be a read error, as it is one base from a much larger clone. CDR3 sequence: CASSPRRDGRETQYF. CDR3 in DNA: TGTGCCAGCTCACCACGGCGGGACGGTCGAGAGACCCAGTACTTC. The chain joins TRBV18 to TRBJ2-5; perhaps TRBD2 as D (6 bases). This CDR3 has 15 amino acids. Trimming removed 1 base from V and 4 bases from J, with 13 bases in between. Germline CDR1 KGHSH, CDR2 LQKENI.

This clonotype came up many times. The chain employs TRBV10-3 and TRBJ1-2, with D possibly matching TRBD1 (5 bases). The CDR3 loop spans 13 amino acids. V dropped 8 bases and J dropped 0 bases, with 10 bases sitting between them. The germline V gene encodes CDR1 ENHRY and CDR2 SYGVKD. Here the CDR3 DNA reads TGTGCCATCCTGGCAGGGACTAACTATGGCTACACCTTC. This sequence encodes CAILAGTNYGYTF.

This clonotype was seen many times. The chain joins TRBV7-2 to TRBJ2-6, with 8 bases aligning to TRBD1. V shed 4 bases, J shed 9 bases, and the junction held 8 bases outside the gene matches. CDR3 length: 15 residues. Germline V gene sequence: CDR1 SGHTA, CDR2 FQGNSA. DNA of the CDR3: TGTGCCAGCAGCTCAGACAGGGGACGGTACAACGTCCTGACTTTC. Amino acid sequence: CASSSDRGRYNVLTF.

CDR3 bases: TGTGCCACCAGGGCGACAGGGGGAAGGGAGCAGCCCCAGCATTTT. Translation gives CATRATGGREQPQHF. The V call is TRBV24-1, the J call TRBJ1-5, with TRBD1 identical over 9 bases. Per the germline V gene, CDR1 is KGHDR and CDR2 is SFDVKD. V was clipped by 7 bases and J by 7 bases; unmatched bases: 10. The length of the CDR3 is 15 residues.

This chain uses TRBV20-1 with TRBJ1-5, with a tentative D call TRBD1 (5 bases). Germline assignment: CDR1 DFQATT and CDR2 SNEGSKA (reference sequence). CDR3 size: 13 residues. Deletions cut 3 bases from V and 4 bases from J, with 10 bases between. CDR3 DNA: TGCAGTGCTAGCGGGCCAGGGAATCAGCCCCAGCATTTT. Translation: CSASGPGNQPQHF.

This clonotype came up many times. This chain links TRBV12-3 or TRBV12-4 with TRBJ2-7; D might be TRBD1 or TRBD2, each matching 5 bases. The CDR3 is 13 residues long. The V end was cut by 6 bases, the J end by 3 bases, with 12 bases between. CDR3 loop: CASRPGQLYEQYF. CDR3 in DNA: TGTGCCAGCAGGCCGGGGCAGCTCTACGAGCAGTACTTC.

V gene TRBV9 combines with J gene TRBJ2-3; D is unresolved. The CDR3 is made up of 14 amino acids. Per the germline V gene, CDR1 is SGDLS and CDR2 is YYNGEE. With 4 bases removed from V and 5 bases from J, the gap between germline ends came to 14 bases. CDR3 coding DNA: TGTGCCAGCAGCCTCGCGAGTGCACAAGATACGCAGTATTTT. Residues: CASSLASAQDTQYF.

The CDR3 loop reads CSARDEATGELFF. In DNA, the CDR3 is TGCAGTGCTAGAGATGAGGCCACCGGGGAGCTGTTTTTT. The chain combines TRBV20-1 with TRBJ2-2, with D uncertain. This CDR3 has 13 residues. CDR1 is DFQATT and CDR2 is SNEGSKA in the germline V gene (reference sequence). The germline V and J ends were trimmed by 0 bases and 4 bases, with 6 bases remaining between them.

There are many counts of this clonotype. This sequence joins TRBV4-1 and TRBJ1-1; D is ambiguous. The CDR3 spans 15 residues. The germline V gene encodes CDR1 MGHRA and CDR2 YSYEKL. Trimming took 0 bases from V and 1 from J, leaving 9 bases between them. For the CDR3, the DNA is TGCGCCAGCAGCCAAGATGGGTTGGCGAACACTGAAGCTTTCTTT. Protein: CASSQDGLANTEAFF.

CDR3 nucleotides: TGTGCCAGCAGCTTAGCATTTGGGCTAGCGTCCTACGAGCAGTACTTC. This translates into CASSLAFGLASYEQYF. V usage is TRBV7-9 and J usage is TRBJ2-7, with D tentatively TRBD2 (6 bases). The CDR3 is 16 residues long. CDR1 is SEHNR and CDR2 is FQNEAQ in the germline V gene (reference sequence). The V end lost 0 bases, the J end lost 1 base, and 13 bases lay between the germline ends.

This clonotype has a count of ten or more. The rearrangement uses TRBV4-2 and TRBJ2-4, with TRBD1 matching over 8 bases. CDR1 and CDR2 from the germline V gene are LGHNA and YNFKEQ. V shed 2 bases and J 6 bases; nucleotides not matched to a gene: 6. The CDR3 extends over 15 amino acids. The CDR3 sequence is CASSQSLGQANIQYF. Here the CDR3 DNA reads TGTGCCAGCAGCCAATCCTTGGGACAGGCAAACATTCAGTACTTC.

The J gene is TRBJ2-2, the V gene TRBV15; the D gene could be TRBD1 or TRBD2 (6 bases each). This CDR3 contains 14 residues. Between the trimmed V and J ends, which lost 8 bases and 0 bases, there was a span of 10 bases. Germline V gives CDR1 LNHNV, CDR2 YYDKDF (reference sequence). This chain's CDR3 is CATRGQTNTGELFF. The CDR3 region has the DNA TGTGCCACCCGGGGGCAAACGAACACCGGGGAGCTGTTTTTT.

This clonotype came up a few times. This sequence joins TRBV24-1 and TRBJ2-2; D call uncertain. V lost 5 bases and J lost 0, with 6 bases in between. This CDR3 has 14 residues. Per the germline V gene, CDR1 is KGHDR and CDR2 is SFDVKD. The CDR3 nucleotides are TGTGCCACCAGTGCAACAGCGAACACCGGGGAGCTGTTTTTT. Its protein product is CATSATANTGELFF.

This clonotype was observed many times. V is TRBV28 and J is TRBJ2-1, with a possible D match to TRBD2 (5 bases). Germline-derived CDR1 and CDR2 are MDHEN and SYDVKM. CDR3 length: 16 amino acids. With 3 bases removed from V and 0 bases from J, the gap between germline ends came to 12 bases. The CDR3 DNA reads TGTGCCAGCAGTTTCCCCGGGGAGAGCTCCTACAATGAGCAGTTCTTC. This gives the protein CASSFPGESSYNEQFF.